This TCR beta chain is drawn from a study of CD8 T cells in Susac syndrome. The T cells that were sequenced for TCR beta were CD8+ and CD4+ cells from blood. As for this clonotype: Its matching antigen is unknown.

RNA totalling 0.5 to 1 ug underwent reverse transcription with random hexamers. With immunoSEQ multiplex PCR, TCR beta CDR3 was amplified across 54 Vbeta and 13 Jbeta. Using its own MiXCR run on the immunoSEQ multiplex PCR reads, TCRdb lists one record per CDR3 protein. The repertoire consists of roughly 300,000 distinct CDR3 sequences, with more than 75% occurring once and the leading ten covering about 0.11%. General study findings and limits: As the study acknowledged, the number of individuals in its TCR sequencing and HLA analysis was relatively small.

CDR3 length: 14 residues. The V end lost 5 bases, the J end lost 5 bases, and 12 bases lay between the germline ends. The sequenced material came from CD8+ T cells from PBMCs. The TCR originated in a human donor with multiple sclerosis. The chain is built from TRBV12-3 or TRBV12-4 and TRBJ2-2; the D gene is possibly TRBD1 (6 bases). Written as DNA, the CDR3 is TGTGCCAGCAGTCAGGGGTGGGAGACCGGGGAGCTGTTTTTT. As protein: CASSQGWETGELFF.